The next 18 T cell receptor beta chains were all read from a single sample in a study of blood T cells in healthy people across ages. It was with a sample-barcoded 5' primer and a J-beta primer mix that a second PCR of roughly 6 to 12 cycles was run. A single record per CDR3 protein comes from TCRdb applying MiXCR to the 5' RACE reads. The profile shows about 1 million distinct CDR3 sequences, 40% to 45% of them singletons. Sequencing was performed on blood. Receptor source: a woman aged 55-70 years in good health.

Comment on this clonotype: One end of the junction does not line up with germline, which may come from a read error. In DNA, the CDR3 is TGTGGCAGCAGTGGAGGACTAGCGGGGGATCGAGTGACGCAGTATTTT. Its protein product is CGSSGGLAGDRVTQYF. The chain couples TRBV25-1 to TRBJ2-3; TRBD2 aligns across 13 bases. CDR3 length equals 16 residues. CDR1 and CDR2 from the germline V gene are MGHDK and SYGVNS.

This chain links TRBV20-1 with TRBJ2-1, with D tentatively TRBD1 or TRBD2 (5 bases each). The germline gives CDR1 DFQATT, CDR2 SNEGSKA (reference sequence). Trimming left V 6 bases short and J 0 bases short, with 15 bases between. The CDR3 extends over 15 amino acids. CDR3 sequence reads: CSAKFGASSYNEQFF. CDR3 coding DNA: TGCAGTGCCAAGTTCGGGGCGAGCTCCTACAATGAGCAGTTCTTC.

J is TRBJ2-1 and V is TRBV7-3; 9 bases are a match to TRBD2. The J segment lost 6 bases and the V segment lost 2 bases, leaving 8 bases of the junction unmatched. Per the germline V gene, CDR1 is SGHTA and CDR2 is FQGTGA. The length of the CDR3 is 16 residues. CDR3: CASSLAGGPASNEQFF. In DNA, the CDR3 is TGTGCCAGCAGCTTAGCGGGAGGGCCGGCTAGCAATGAGCAGTTCTTC.

This clonotype has only a few counts. The chain links TRBV14 to TRBJ2-1, with D possibly being TRBD1 (6 bases). The germline V gene encodes CDR1 SGHDN and CDR2 FVKESK. The CDR3 is made up of 15 amino acids. V was shortened by 1 base and J by 3 bases, with 10 bases between the two germline ends. The CDR3 DNA is TGTGCCAGCAGCCAAGGGGGACACAACTACAATGAGCAGTTCTTC. This translates into CASSQGGHNYNEQFF.

This clonotype was counted only a few times. The V and J genes are TRBV27 and TRBJ2-1, with D possibly being TRBD2 (5 bases). This CDR3 is 13 amino acids long. Trimming took 5 bases from V and 5 from J, leaving 10 bases between them. CDR1 and CDR2 (germline): MNHEY, SMNVEV (reference sequence). CDR3 nucleotide sequence: TGTGCCAGCAGTGCTGTCGGGAACAATGAGCAGTTCTTC. Residues: CASSAVGNNEQFF.

CDR3 in amino acids: CASSQTPSHEQFF. The CDR3 DNA reads TGTGCCAGCAGCCAGACCCCTAGCCATGAGCAGTTCTTC. This chain connects TRBV4-2 to TRBJ2-1, with TRBD2 as a possible D gene (5 bases). Looked up from germline, CDR1 is LGHNA and CDR2 is YNFKEQ. V lost 3 bases and J 8 bases, leaving 11 bases between the germline ends. This CDR3 is built from 13 residues.

The chain recombines TRBV6-1 with TRBJ2-1; D gene uncertain. V dropped 6 bases and J dropped 1 base, with 19 bases sitting between them. The CDR3 contains 17 residues. Germline V lookup: CDR1 MNHNS, CDR2 SASEGT. In DNA, the CDR3 is TGTGCCAGCAGCCATCTAAGGGTTGCGGTGTCCTACAATGAGCAGTTCTTC. Amino acids: CASSHLRVAVSYNEQFF.

This clonotype showed up just a few times. V is TRBV20-1 and J is TRBJ2-3; D may match TRBD1 or TRBD2 (7 bases each). The CDR3 loop spans 15 amino acids. The V gene's germline CDR1 is DFQATT and CDR2 SNEGSKA (reference sequence). V lost 3 bases, J lost 5 bases, and 18 bases lay in between. The DNA of the CDR3 is TGCAGTGCTAGTCCTAGCGGAGCAGGGGGAGATACGCAGTATTTT. It codes for CSASPSGAGGDTQYF.

The table lists this clonotype with a few counts. The chain uses TRBV29-1 and TRBJ2-7; weak D call: TRBD1 (6 bases). V dropped 6 bases and J dropped 0 bases, with 18 bases sitting between them. The CDR3 spans 15 residues. CDR1 is SQVTM, CDR2 ANQGSEA, per germline. CDR3 nucleotide sequence: TGCAGCGTAATTACGGGACATAGAAGCTCCTACGAGCAGTACTTC. This codes for CSVITGHRSSYEQYF.

The chain combines TRBV28 with TRBJ1-1, with a tentative D call TRBD1 (5 bases). Germline V CDR1 and CDR2: MDHEN, SYDVKM. CDR3 size: 13 residues. Deletions cut 4 bases from V and 5 bases from J, with 11 bases between. This CDR3 is CASSWAGWTEAFF. For the CDR3, the DNA is TGTGCCAGCAGTTGGGCAGGGTGGACTGAAGCTTTCTTT.

Worth noting for this clonotype: Germline and junction disagree at one end, which may indicate a read error. This sequence joins TRBV11-2 and TRBJ1-2, with D possibly matching TRBD1 (6 bases). This CDR3 comprises 17 residues. From germline, CDR1 is SGHAT and CDR2 FQNNGV. In DNA form, the CDR3 reads TGTGCCAGCAGCTCACCAACCACGGACAGCGCTAACTATGGCAACACCTTC. This translates into CASSSPTTDSANYGNTF.

This clonotype was counted a single time. A read error may produce the germline difference seen at one junction end. The chain links TRBV29-1 to TRBJ2-7; the D gene is possibly TRBD2 (7 bases). Germline V CDR1 and CDR2: SQVTM, ANQGSEA. The CDR3 spans 11 residues. This CDR3 is CSVGGGYKQYF. The CDR3 DNA is TGCAGCGTTGGGGGGGGCTACAAGCAGTACTTC.

The J gene is TRBJ2-5, the V gene TRBV20-1, with unresolved D. Germline assignment: CDR1 DFQATT and CDR2 SNEGSKA (reference sequence). With 2 bases removed from V and 4 bases from J, the gap between germline ends came to 8 bases. The CDR3 sequence is 12 residues long. The CDR3 here is CSARLWGETQYF. The CDR3 DNA reads TGCAGTGCTAGATTGTGGGGAGAGACCCAGTACTTC.

This clonotype was recorded a few times. This chain links TRBV4-1 with TRBJ2-4, with D possibly TRBD2 on 5 matching bases. The CDR3 is 15 amino acids. Germline V gene data show CDR1 as MGHRA and CDR2 as YSYEKL. Trimming removed 3 bases from V and 13 bases from J, with 22 bases in between. The CDR3 region has the DNA TGCGCCAGCAGCCATGTCGTGGGGAGCGGTCTAGGGCAGTACTTC. Translated: CASSHVVGSGLGQYF.

The J gene is TRBJ1-5, the V gene TRBV7-8; TRBD1 might be the D (5 bases). The CDR3 length is 18 residues. Trimming shortened V by 4 bases and J by 0 bases, and 19 bases separated the two germline ends. Germline assignment: CDR1 SGHVS and CDR2 FQNEAQ. Here the CDR3 DNA reads TGTGCCAGCAGCTCTTGGGGCAGGGCCCCGGGTAGCAATCAGCCCCAGCATTTT. It specifies CASSSWGRAPGSNQPQHF.

V and J are TRBV14 and TRBJ2-3; TRBD2 matches at 12 bases. The CDR3 runs 16 residues. With V trimmed by 0 bases and J by 5 bases, 3 bases remained unmatched. CDR1 SGHDN and CDR2 FVKESK come from the germline V gene. The CDR3 DNA sequence: TGTGCCAGCAGCCAAGAATGGGGACTAGCGGGAGATACGCAGTATTTT. Amino acids: CASSQEWGLAGDTQYF.

This chain links TRBV6-2 or TRBV6-3 with TRBJ2-5; no firm D call. Germline values: CDR1 MNHEY, CDR2 SVGEGT. The ends were cut back, 3 bases at V and 7 bases at J, with 12 bases in the middle. CDR3 length: 13 amino acids. Here the CDR3 DNA reads TGTGCCAGCAGTTATGGCCCAATAGGGACCCAGTACTTC. The encoded protein is CASSYGPIGTQYF.

This clonotype turned up a few times. The chain joins TRBV5-1 to TRBJ2-1; the D gene is possibly TRBD1 (6 bases). The CDR3 is 15 amino acids. V lost 0 bases and J 3 bases, leaving 10 bases between the germline ends. Germline V gene sequence: CDR1 SGHRS, CDR2 YFSETQ. CDR3 protein: CASSLDGGNYNEQFF. In DNA form, the CDR3 reads TGCGCCAGCAGCTTGGATGGGGGCAACTACAATGAGCAGTTCTTC.